Included here is one T cell receptor (beta chain) sequence, with context. The antigen remains undetermined. Trimming shortened V by 4 bases and J by 6 bases, and 11 bases separated the two germline ends. The germline CDR1 and CDR2 sequences are SGHKS and YYEKEE (reference sequence). The CDR3 runs 12 residues. The record originates from a study of shared clonotypes between healthy human individuals. Findings of the study overall: Among donors, sharing of clonotypes was expected to be affected by sequencing depth. Non-shared clonotypes had lower generation probabilities than those shared by all four donors. In the sorted subsets, rarefaction showed sequencing was incomplete despite large depth.

Every donor, a Caucasian adult, lived in Nashville, Tennessee. The table came from immunoSEQ multiplex PCR; TCRdb's copy has only in-frame clones and leaves some out. The data contain fewer than 850,000 clones, roughly 88% of them singletons. This chain links TRBV5-5 with TRBJ2-7; tentative D call: TRBD2 (5 bases). Sequences were obtained from memory CD8+ T cells from PBMCs. The subset denotes: CD45RO+ cells pooled with CCR7-negative TemRA cells. This sequence originates from a man younger than 35 in good health. Some clones in this sample may be carry-over from other donors' samples. CDR3 DNA: TGTGCCAGCAGCCCGATGGGGAGCGAGCAGTACTTC. Protein sequence: CASSPMGSEQYF.